This is a list of T cell receptor beta chains from one sample in a study of cytomegalovirus exposure and HLA in healthy donors. TCRdb keeps only in-frame clones here, not all; method: immunoSEQ multiplex PCR. This sample carries about 50,000 clones, around 73% of them seen once, and the ten largest clones take 2.5% to 3%. The sample taken for sequencing was PBMCs. These receptors originate from a woman aged 40 to 50 in good health and CMV-seropositive. The CDR3 runs from the conserved cysteine through the conserved F or W.

V,J,CDR3
TRBV7-9,TRBJ1-2,CASSLTDRGYYGYTF
TRBV2,TRBJ2-3,CASSPQIDTQYF
TRBV5-6,TRBJ1-3,CASSHRGGNTIYF
TRBV14,TRBJ1-1,CASSPQGGGGTEAFF
TRBV2,TRBJ2-1,CASRISLSGDFPNEQFF
TRBV5-1,TRBJ2-1,CASSEGGPYNEQFF
TRBV5-6,TRBJ2-7,CASSSTQARTAYEQYF
TRBV30,TRBJ1-2,CAWIQGYPYGYTF
TRBV27,TRBJ1-1,CASSFQGYNTEAFF
TRBV4-3,TRBJ1-6,CASSQDRYNSPLHF
TRBV9,TRBJ2-7,CASSVATASYEQYF
TRBV28,TRBJ2-3,CASSSRLVPDTQYF
TRBV7-3,TRBJ2-7,CASSLNRGNYEQYF
TRBV28,TRBJ1-2,CASSLSLGPSARGYTF
TRBV4-1,TRBJ1-6,CASSQVGGSYNSPLHF
TRBV27,TRBJ1-5,CASSRGGQGASGNQPQHF
TRBV11-2,TRBJ2-7,CASSETLSTYEQYF
TRBV9,TRBJ1-1,CASSVAGVDTEAFF
TRBV2,TRBJ1-1,CASSGHLEAFF
TRBV25-1,TRBJ1-1,CASSERGGDTEAFF
TRBV20-1,TRBJ1-1,CSTARGPEAFF
TRBV2,TRBJ2-3,CASSLRGWSTDTQYF
TRBV10-3,TRBJ2-7,CAIRAGTDSYEQYF
TRBV5-1,TRBJ2-2,CASSPTGGYGELFF
TRBV30,TRBJ1-4,CAWRRSLEGKLFF